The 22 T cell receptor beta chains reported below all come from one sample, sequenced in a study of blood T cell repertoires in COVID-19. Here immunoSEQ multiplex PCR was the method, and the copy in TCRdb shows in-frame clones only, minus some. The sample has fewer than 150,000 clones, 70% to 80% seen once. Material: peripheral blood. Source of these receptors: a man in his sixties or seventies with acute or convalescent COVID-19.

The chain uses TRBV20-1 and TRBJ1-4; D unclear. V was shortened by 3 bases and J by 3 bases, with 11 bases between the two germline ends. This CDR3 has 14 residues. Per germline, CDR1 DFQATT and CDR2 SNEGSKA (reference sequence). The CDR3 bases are TGCAGTGCTAGTGAGGGAGCACCTAATGAAAAACTGTTTTTT. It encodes CSASEGAPNEKLFF.

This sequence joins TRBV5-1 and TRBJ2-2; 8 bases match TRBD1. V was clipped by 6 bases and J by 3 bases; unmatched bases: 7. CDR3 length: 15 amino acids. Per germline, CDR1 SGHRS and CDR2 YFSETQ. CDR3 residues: CASTQQGAYTGELFF. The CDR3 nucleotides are TGCGCCAGCACCCAGCAGGGGGCTTACACCGGGGAGCTGTTTTTT.

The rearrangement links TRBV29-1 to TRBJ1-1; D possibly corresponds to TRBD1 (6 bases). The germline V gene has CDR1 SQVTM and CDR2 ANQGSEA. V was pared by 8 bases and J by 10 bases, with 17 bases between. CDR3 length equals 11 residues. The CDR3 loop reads CSPQKGDGAFF. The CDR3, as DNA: TGCAGCCCGCAAAAGGGGGACGGAGCTTTCTTT.

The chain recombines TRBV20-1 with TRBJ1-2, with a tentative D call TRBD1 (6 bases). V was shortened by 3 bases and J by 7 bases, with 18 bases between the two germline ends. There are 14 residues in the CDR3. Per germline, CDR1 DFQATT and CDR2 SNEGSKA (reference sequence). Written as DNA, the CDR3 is TGCAGTGCTAGTGCAGGGGCCCTCAAAGGTGGCTACACCTTC. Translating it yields CSASAGALKGGYTF.

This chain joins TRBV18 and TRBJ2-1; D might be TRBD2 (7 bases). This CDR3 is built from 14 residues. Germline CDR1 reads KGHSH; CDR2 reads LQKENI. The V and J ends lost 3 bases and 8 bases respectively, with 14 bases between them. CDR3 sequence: CASSPHREGHEQFF. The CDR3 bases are TGTGCCAGCTCACCCCACAGGGAGGGCCATGAGCAGTTCTTC.

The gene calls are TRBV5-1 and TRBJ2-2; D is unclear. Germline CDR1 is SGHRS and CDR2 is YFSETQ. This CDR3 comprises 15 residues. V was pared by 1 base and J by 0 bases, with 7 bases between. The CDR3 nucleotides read TGCGCCAGCAGCTTGAGTAGCACGAACACCGGGGAGCTGTTTTTT. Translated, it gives CASSLSSTNTGELFF.

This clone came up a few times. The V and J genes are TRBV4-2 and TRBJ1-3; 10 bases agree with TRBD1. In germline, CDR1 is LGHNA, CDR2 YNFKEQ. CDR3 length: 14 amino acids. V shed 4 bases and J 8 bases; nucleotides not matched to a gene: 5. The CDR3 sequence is CASSPGTGEDTIYF. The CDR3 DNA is TGTGCCAGCAGCCCCGGGACAGGGGAGGACACCATATATTTT.

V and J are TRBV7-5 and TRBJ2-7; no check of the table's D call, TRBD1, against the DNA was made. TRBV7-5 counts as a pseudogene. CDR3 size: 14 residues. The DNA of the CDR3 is TGTGCCAGAAGCGAGGCGGCAGGGGGCTACGAGCAGTACTTC. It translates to CARSEAAGGYEQYF.

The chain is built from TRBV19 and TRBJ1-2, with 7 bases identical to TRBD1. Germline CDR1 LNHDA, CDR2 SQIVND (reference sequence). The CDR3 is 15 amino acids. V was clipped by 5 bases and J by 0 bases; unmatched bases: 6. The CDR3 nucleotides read TGTGCCAGTAGTGCACAGGGGTTATCTAACTATGGCTACACCTTC. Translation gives CASSAQGLSNYGYTF. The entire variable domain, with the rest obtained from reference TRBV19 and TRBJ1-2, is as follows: DGGITQSPKYLFRKEGQNVTLSCEQNLNHDAMYWYRQDPGQGLRLIYYSQIVNDFQKGDIAEGYSVSREKKESFPLTVTSAQKNPTAFYLCASSAQGLSNYGYTFGSGTRLTVV.

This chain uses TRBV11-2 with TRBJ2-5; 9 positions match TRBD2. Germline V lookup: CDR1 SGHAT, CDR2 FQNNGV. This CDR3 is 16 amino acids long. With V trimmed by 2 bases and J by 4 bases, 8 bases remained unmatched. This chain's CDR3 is CASSLIDSGSTETQYF. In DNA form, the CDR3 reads TGTGCCAGCAGCTTAATTGATAGCGGGAGTACAGAGACCCAGTACTTC.

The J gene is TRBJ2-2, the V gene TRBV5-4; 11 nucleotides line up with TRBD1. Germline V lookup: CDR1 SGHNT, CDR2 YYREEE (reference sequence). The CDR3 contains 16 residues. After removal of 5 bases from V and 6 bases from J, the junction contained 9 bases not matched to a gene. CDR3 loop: CASSEGQGGASGELFF. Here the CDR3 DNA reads TGTGCCAGCAGTGAGGGACAGGGGGGCGCGTCCGGGGAGCTGTTTTTT.

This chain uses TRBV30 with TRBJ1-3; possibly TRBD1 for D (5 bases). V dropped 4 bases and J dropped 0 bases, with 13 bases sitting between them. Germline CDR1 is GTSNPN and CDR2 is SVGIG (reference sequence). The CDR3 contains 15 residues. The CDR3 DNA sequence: TGTGCCTGGAAAAGAGGACACCACTCTGGAAACACCATATATTTT. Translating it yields CAWKRGHHSGNTIYF. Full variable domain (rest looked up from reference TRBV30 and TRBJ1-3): SQTIHQWPATLVQPVGSPLSLECTVEGTSNPNLYWYRQAAGRGLQLLFYSVGIGQISSEVPQNLSASRPQDRQFILSSKKLLLSDSGFYLCAWKRGHHSGNTIYFGEGSWLTVV.

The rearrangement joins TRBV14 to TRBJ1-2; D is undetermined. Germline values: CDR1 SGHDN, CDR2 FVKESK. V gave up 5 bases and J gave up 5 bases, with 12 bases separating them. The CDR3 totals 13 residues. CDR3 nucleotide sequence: TGTGCCAGCAGCTTTAAAACCGGGTATGGCTACACCTTC. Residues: CASSFKTGYGYTF. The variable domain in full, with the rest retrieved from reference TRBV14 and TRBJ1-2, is EAGVTQFPSHSVIEKGQTVTLRCDPISGHDNLYWYRRVMGKEIKFLLHFVKESKQDESGMPNNRFLAERTGGTYSTLKVQPAELEDSGVYFCASSFKTGYGYTFGSGTRLTVV.

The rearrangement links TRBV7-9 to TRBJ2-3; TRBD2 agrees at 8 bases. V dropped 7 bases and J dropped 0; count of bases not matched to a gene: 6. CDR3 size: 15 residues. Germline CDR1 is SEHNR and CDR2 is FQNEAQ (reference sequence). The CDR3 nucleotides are TGTGCCAGCACCACACTAGCGGCTAGCACAGATACGCAGTATTTT. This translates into CASTTLAASTDTQYF.

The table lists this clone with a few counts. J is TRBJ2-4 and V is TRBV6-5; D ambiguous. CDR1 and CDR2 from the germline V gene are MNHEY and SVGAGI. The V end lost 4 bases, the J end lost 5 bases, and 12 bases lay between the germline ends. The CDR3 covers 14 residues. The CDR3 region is CASSFLANQNIQYF. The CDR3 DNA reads TGTGCCAGCAGTTTTTTAGCTAACCAAAACATTCAGTACTTC.

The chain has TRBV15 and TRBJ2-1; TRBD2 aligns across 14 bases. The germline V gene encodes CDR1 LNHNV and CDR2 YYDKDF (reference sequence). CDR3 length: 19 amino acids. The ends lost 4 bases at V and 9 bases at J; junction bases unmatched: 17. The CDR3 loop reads CATSKEVGLAGGWEGEQFF. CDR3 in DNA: TGTGCCACCAGCAAAGAGGTTGGACTAGCGGGAGGCTGGGAGGGTGAGCAGTTCTTC.

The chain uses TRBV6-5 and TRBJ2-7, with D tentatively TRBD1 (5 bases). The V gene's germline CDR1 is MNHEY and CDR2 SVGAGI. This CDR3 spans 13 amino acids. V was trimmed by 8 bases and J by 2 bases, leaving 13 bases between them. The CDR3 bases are TGTGCCAGCGCTCCGGCAGGGACCTACGAGCAGTACTTC. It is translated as CASAPAGTYEQYF.

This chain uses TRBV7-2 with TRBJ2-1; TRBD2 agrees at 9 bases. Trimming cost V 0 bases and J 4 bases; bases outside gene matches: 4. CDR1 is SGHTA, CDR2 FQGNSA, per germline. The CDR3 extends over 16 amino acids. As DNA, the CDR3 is TGTGCCAGCAGCTTAGCGTTCGCGGGGGGGTACAATGAGCAGTTCTTC. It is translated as CASSLAFAGGYNEQFF.

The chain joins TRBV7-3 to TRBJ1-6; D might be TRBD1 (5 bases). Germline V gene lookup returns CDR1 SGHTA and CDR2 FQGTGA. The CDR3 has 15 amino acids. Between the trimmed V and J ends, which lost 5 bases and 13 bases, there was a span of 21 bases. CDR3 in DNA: TGTGCCAGCAGCACGGCCGCGACAGTGCTTTCCCCCCTCCACTTT. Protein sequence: CASSTAATVLSPLHF. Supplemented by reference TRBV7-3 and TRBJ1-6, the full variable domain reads GAGVSQTPSNKVTEKGKYVELRCDPISGHTALYWYRQSLGQGPEFLIYFQGTGAADDSGLPNDRFFAVRPEGSVSTLKIQRTERGDSAVYLCASSTAATVLSPLHFGNGTRLTVT.

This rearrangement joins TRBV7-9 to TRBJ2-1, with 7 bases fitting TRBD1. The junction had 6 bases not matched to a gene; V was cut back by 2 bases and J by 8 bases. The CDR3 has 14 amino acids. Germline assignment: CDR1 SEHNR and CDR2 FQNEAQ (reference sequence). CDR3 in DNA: TGTGCCAGCAGCTTATCGGCAGGGGGTCATGAGCAGTTCTTC. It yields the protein CASSLSAGGHEQFF.

The CDR3 sequence: CASSLGSGDYNEQFF. The CDR3 region has the DNA TGTGCCAGCAGTTTAGGTAGCGGAGACTACAATGAGCAGTTCTTC. V and J are TRBV27 and TRBJ2-1, with TRBD2 as a possible D gene (6 bases). Germline CDR1 MNHEY, CDR2 SMNVEV (reference sequence). Trimming shortened V by 2 bases and J by 3 bases, and 11 bases separated the two germline ends. The CDR3 totals 15 residues.

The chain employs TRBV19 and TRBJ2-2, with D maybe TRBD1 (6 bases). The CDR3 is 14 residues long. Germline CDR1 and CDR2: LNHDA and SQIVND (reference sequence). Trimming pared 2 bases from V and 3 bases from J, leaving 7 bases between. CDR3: CASSISGDTGELFF. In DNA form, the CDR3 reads TGTGCCAGTAGTATATCAGGGGACACCGGGGAGCTGTTTTTT.